This T cell receptor beta chain came from a study of T cells in Graves' hyperthyroidism and ophthalmopathy. This clonotype was detected ten times or more. Amplified TCR beta CDR3 regions came from RNA transcripts. The primer set for the first-round RT-PCR of the TCR CDR3 was HTBI. TCRdb reanalysed the multiplex PCR reads using MiXCR and keeps one entry per CDR3 protein. The sample records 500,000 to 650,000 distinct CDR3 sequences, about 14% being singletons. There are 17 residues in the CDR3. V dropped 2 bases and J dropped 7; count of bases not matched to a gene: 16. Germline-derived CDR1 and CDR2 are MDHEN and SYDVKM. Diagnostic assessment was based on clinical symptoms, serum thyroxine and TRAb, thyroid ultrasound and orbital computed tomography.

The sequenced sample was blood. The clonotype comes from a woman aged 45-65 years with Graves' ophthalmopathy. This chain connects TRBV28 to TRBJ2-7, with 8 bases that match TRBD2. The CDR3 nucleotides read TGTGCCAGCAGTTTAGTGATCCAGCGGGAGCCCCTAGGGGAGCAGTACTTC. It encodes CASSLVIQREPLGEQYF.